Presented here are 32 T cell receptor beta chains from one specimen sequenced in a study of technical replicates of blood from a few donors. Assay used: immunoSEQ multiplex PCR; TCRdb lists only in-frame clones, some missing. The table shows about 75,000 clones, with 91% occurring only once. The sequenced sample was T cells isolated from PBMCs. The receptors derive from a human donor in good health. Some clones in this sample may be carry-over from other donors' samples.

The V and J genes are TRBV5-1 and TRBJ1-1; 10 bases map to TRBD1. With V trimmed by 4 bases and J by 2 bases, 5 bases remained unmatched. This CDR3 is built from 15 residues. Per the germline V gene, CDR1 is SGHRS and CDR2 is YFSETQ. CDR3 sequence reads: CASSTGQGRNTEAFF. Written as DNA, the CDR3 is TGCGCCAGCAGCACGGGACAGGGGCGCAACACTGAAGCTTTCTTT.

The chain combines TRBV9 with TRBJ2-5; D is uncertain. CDR1 is SGDLS and CDR2 is YYNGEE in the germline V gene. CDR3 length: 16 amino acids. V was pared by 3 bases and J by 0 bases, with 15 bases between. This CDR3 reads CASSASVFTYQETQYF. CDR3 DNA: TGTGCCAGCAGCGCGTCAGTATTTACGTACCAAGAGACCCAGTACTTC.

The chain is built from TRBV11-1 and TRBJ2-2, with TRBD1 as a possible D gene (6 bases). From germline, CDR1 is SGHAT and CDR2 FQDESV (reference sequence). The CDR3 contains 13 residues. Trimming pared 2 bases from V and 6 bases from J, leaving 7 bases between. CDR3 amino acids: CASSLWGPGELFF. The CDR3 DNA reads as TGTGCCAGCAGCTTATGGGGGCCCGGGGAGCTGTTTTTT.

The V gene is TRBV30, the J gene TRBJ2-7; D is perhaps TRBD1 (6 bases). Germline loops: CDR1 GTSNPN, CDR2 SVGIG (reference sequence). V lost 0 bases, J lost 2 bases, and 17 bases lay in between. The CDR3 contains 16 residues. The CDR3 DNA is TGTGCCTGGAGTGTACTACGAGCAGGGGTGACCTACGAGCAGTACTTC. It is translated as CAWSVLRAGVTYEQYF.

The chain carries TRBV19 and TRBJ2-3; 8 bases are shared with TRBD2. From germline, CDR1 is LNHDA and CDR2 SQIVND (reference sequence). J lost 2 bases, V lost 4 bases, and 5 bases had no gene match. The CDR3 has 15 amino acids. The CDR3 sequence is CASSRTSRHTDTQYF. The DNA of the CDR3 is TGTGCCAGTAGTAGGACTAGCCGACACACAGATACGCAGTATTTT.

The chain joins TRBV28 to TRBJ1-3; maybe TRBD1 (6 bases). Germline V CDR1 and CDR2: MDHEN, SYDVKM. V was clipped by 7 bases and J by 4 bases, with 20 bases between them. The CDR3 is 16 amino acids. Here the CDR3 DNA reads TGTGCCAGCACCTCTTACAGGGAAAGATCGGGAAACACCATATATTTT. Translated, it gives CASTSYRERSGNTIYF.

The genes are TRBV29-1 and TRBJ1-1, with 7 bases aligning to TRBD1. Germline loops: CDR1 SQVTM, CDR2 ANQGSEA. This CDR3 is built from 13 residues. Trimming at V came to 4 bases and at J to 2 bases, leaving 4 bases not matched to a gene. The CDR3 sequence: CSVGTGLNTEAFF. CDR3 nucleotide sequence: TGCAGCGTTGGGACAGGATTAAACACTGAAGCTTTCTTT.

The V call is TRBV6-5, the J call TRBJ2-1, with 9 bases fitting TRBD1. V was clipped by 4 bases and J by 4 bases; unmatched bases: 8. CDR1 and CDR2 from the germline V gene are MNHEY and SVGAGI. This CDR3 is built from 16 residues. The CDR3 DNA follows: TGTGCCAGCAGTTTTGTACCGGGACAGGGATACAATGAGCAGTTCTTC. Its protein is CASSFVPGQGYNEQFF.

The chain is built from TRBV6-4 and TRBJ2-2; a possible D gene is TRBD1 (5 bases). Germline V gene data show CDR1 as MRHNA and CDR2 as SNTAGT. The CDR3 runs 15 residues. V lost 4 bases and J lost 0, with 9 bases in between. The CDR3 spells CASSGQGPNTGELFF. In nucleotides, the CDR3 is TGTGCCAGCAGTGGGCAGGGCCCGAACACCGGGGAGCTGTTTTTT.

The chain employs TRBV4-1 and TRBJ2-1; D not resolved. This CDR3 comprises 17 residues. Between the trimmed V and J ends, which lost 3 bases and 0 bases, there was a span of 15 bases. Germline values: CDR1 MGHRA, CDR2 YSYEKL. DNA for the CDR3: TGCGCCAGCAGCCACCCTGGCGGTATCCCCTCCTACAATGAGCAGTTCTTC. As protein: CASSHPGGIPSYNEQFF.

The J gene is TRBJ1-6, the V gene TRBV27; D unclear. Germline lookup yields CDR1 MNHEY and CDR2 SMNVEV (reference sequence). The CDR3 has 14 residues. The V end was cut by 5 bases, the J end by 7 bases, with 12 bases between. CDR3 nucleotide sequence: TGTGCCAGCAGTATCTCCTCGGGGAATTCACCCCTCCACTTT. Protein: CASSISSGNSPLHF.

This chain connects TRBV19 to TRBJ1-2; D gene uncertain. Trimming took 7 bases from V and 4 from J, leaving 7 bases between them. Germline CDR1 and CDR2: LNHDA and SQIVND (reference sequence). CDR3 length: 11 amino acids. The CDR3 region has the DNA TGTGCCAGTAACAGTCCCTATGGCTACACCTTC. Translation gives CASNSPYGYTF.

The rearrangement joins TRBV5-1 to TRBJ1-1, with D maybe TRBD1 (6 bases). The CDR3 is made up of 13 amino acids. V was shortened by 3 bases and J by 5 bases, with 11 bases between the two germline ends. CDR1 and CDR2 from the germline V gene are SGHRS and YFSETQ. CDR3 region: CASSSTGITEAFF. CDR3 DNA sequence: TGCGCCAGCAGCTCCACAGGGATTACTGAAGCTTTCTTT.

This chain connects TRBV6-1 to TRBJ2-1; 7 bases agree with TRBD2. V lost 5 bases and J lost 4; bases outside the gene matches: 5. Germline loops: CDR1 MNHNS, CDR2 SASEGT. This CDR3 comprises 14 residues. CDR3 in DNA: TGTGCCAGCAGTTCTAGCGGATCGTACAATGAGCAGTTCTTC. Amino acids: CASSSSGSYNEQFF.

The J gene is TRBJ1-2, the V gene TRBV5-3; D is perhaps TRBD1 (5 bases). TRBV5-3 falls under the ORF class, with uncertain function. The CDR3 runs to 15 residues. V lost 4 bases to trimming and J lost 0 bases, with 13 bases between them. In nucleotides, the CDR3 is TGTGCCAGAAGCCTTGACGGGGACTCTAACTATGGCTACACCTTC. Protein product: CARSLDGDSNYGYTF.

The chain carries TRBV18 and TRBJ1-1; D possibly corresponds to TRBD1 (6 bases). The germline V gene has CDR1 KGHSH and CDR2 LQKENI. Trimming left V 3 bases short and J 4 bases short, with 15 bases between. This CDR3 has 15 amino acids. CDR3 in DNA: TGTGCCAGCTCACCTAGAACAGGGATCGGCACTGAAGCTTTCTTT. Protein sequence: CASSPRTGIGTEAFF.

V and J are TRBV11-2 and TRBJ2-6; D perhaps matches TRBD1 (5 bases). The CDR3 runs 15 residues. The V end was cut by 2 bases, the J end by 3 bases, with 8 bases between. CDR1 and CDR2 from the germline V gene are SGHAT and FQNNGV. The CDR3 DNA sequence: TGTGCCAGCAGCTTACAGGGTTATGGGGCCAACGTCCTGACTTTC. This codes for CASSLQGYGANVLTF.

The rearrangement joins TRBV19 to TRBJ2-3, with D possibly TRBD2 on 5 matching bases. The germline V gene encodes CDR1 LNHDA and CDR2 SQIVND (reference sequence). The CDR3 is 13 residues long. The germline V and J ends were trimmed by 6 bases and 2 bases, with 9 bases remaining between them. DNA for the CDR3: TGTGCCAGTAGGAGGGAAAACACAGATACGCAGTATTTT. The encoded protein is CASRRENTDTQYF.

This chain uses TRBV2 with TRBJ2-3, with 13 bases identical to TRBD2. The CDR3 extends over 18 amino acids. J was trimmed by 2 bases and V by 6 bases; bases with no gene match: 11. Germline assignment: CDR1 SNHLY and CDR2 FYNNEI. The DNA of the CDR3 is TGTGCCAGCAGCTCCGGGACTAGCGGGACCGTTTACACAGATACGCAGTATTTT. Its protein product is CASSSGTSGTVYTDTQYF.

The V call is TRBV20-1, the J call TRBJ1-1; the D is unclear. The CDR3 covers 10 residues. Germline values: CDR1 DFQATT, CDR2 SNEGSKA (reference sequence). CDR3: CKEPDKKAFF. The CDR3 region has the DNA TGCAAGGAGCCCGATAAAAAAGCTTTCTTT.

This clone came up once. V gene TRBV7-9 combines with J gene TRBJ2-3; TRBD2 aligns across 10 bases. V lost 2 bases to trimming and J lost 4 bases; unmatched junction nucleotides: 3. The CDR3 is made up of 15 amino acids. Germline CDR1 reads SEHNR; CDR2 reads FQNEAQ (reference sequence). DNA of the CDR3: TGTGCCAGCAGCTTACAACTAGCGGGACCAGATACGCAGTATTTT. It is translated as CASSLQLAGPDTQYF.

The chain joins TRBV27 to TRBJ1-4; a weak D match, TRBD1 (5 bases). CDR3 length equals 15 residues. V dropped 6 bases and J dropped 0 bases, with 11 bases sitting between them. From germline, CDR1 is MNHEY and CDR2 SMNVEV (reference sequence). The CDR3 nucleotides are TGTGCCAGCAGAGGTAGGGGTGCAACTAATGAAAAACTGTTTTTT. Translation gives CASRGRGATNEKLFF.

The V and J genes are TRBV19 and TRBJ1-2; possible D gene TRBD1, 5 bases. This CDR3 has 14 amino acids. Germline values: CDR1 LNHDA, CDR2 SQIVND (reference sequence). Trimming took off 11 bases at V and 2 bases at J, with 18 bases between the two ends. In nucleotides, the CDR3 is TGTGCCTCATCCTGGGAGGGGCTGAACTATGGCTACACCTTC. This gives the protein CASSWEGLNYGYTF. Complete variable domain (other parts from reference TRBV19 and TRBJ1-2): DGGITQSPKYLFRKEGQNVTLSCEQNLNHDAMYWYRQDPGQGLRLIYYSQIVNDFQKGDIAEGYSVSREKKESFPLTVTSAQKNPTAFYLCASSWEGLNYGYTFGSGTRLTVV.

The J gene is TRBJ1-1, the V gene TRBV18; D is uncertain. Trimming took off 3 bases at V and 0 bases at J, with 14 bases between the two ends. CDR3 size: 16 residues. Germline V gene sequence: CDR1 KGHSH, CDR2 LQKENI. The CDR3 spells CASSPRQATMNTEAFF. The CDR3 DNA reads TGTGCCAGCTCACCGCGGCAGGCGACTATGAACACTGAAGCTTTCTTT.

The rearrangement joins TRBV29-1 to TRBJ2-7; 7 nucleotides agree with TRBD1. CDR3 size: 14 residues. V gave up 3 bases and J gave up 6 bases; unmatched junction bases: 11. Germline V lookup: CDR1 SQVTM, CDR2 ANQGSEA. The CDR3 sequence: CSVEAPTGDGEQYF. CDR3 sequence (DNA): TGCAGCGTTGAGGCCCCTACAGGGGACGGCGAGCAGTACTTC.

V is TRBV4-1 and J is TRBJ2-1; D remains ambiguous. This CDR3 contains 15 residues. Between the trimmed V and J ends, which lost 6 bases and 2 bases, there was a span of 14 bases. CDR1 and CDR2 from the germline V gene are MGHRA and YSYEKL. The CDR3 sequence: CASRQQTQTYNEQFF. CDR3 in DNA: TGCGCCAGCAGACAGCAGACCCAGACCTACAATGAGCAGTTCTTC.

The J gene is TRBJ1-3, the V gene TRBV18; no clear D. The CDR3 is 15 amino acids. CDR1 is KGHSH and CDR2 is LQKENI in the germline V gene. With 3 bases removed from V and 3 bases from J, the gap between germline ends came to 12 bases. The CDR3 protein is CASSPYAGGGNTIYF. The CDR3 nucleotides are TGTGCCAGCTCACCGTATGCGGGAGGTGGAAACACCATATATTTT.

The chain employs TRBV27 and TRBJ2-1; 8 positions agree with TRBD2. Germline trimming cut 3 bases from V and 5 bases from J; bases unmatched to any gene: 6. Germline V gives CDR1 MNHEY, CDR2 SMNVEV (reference sequence). The CDR3 has 15 residues. In DNA, the CDR3 is TGTGCCAGCAGTTTCCCGGGACTAGTGAACAATGAGCAGTTCTTC. Protein: CASSFPGLVNNEQFF.

The chain recombines TRBV10-3 with TRBJ1-2; TRBD1 aligns across 9 bases. This CDR3 has 14 amino acids. Germline trimming cut 6 bases from V and 8 bases from J; bases unmatched to any gene: 10. Germline CDR1 is ENHRY and CDR2 is SYGVKD. The DNA for the CDR3 is TGTGCCATCAGCCGGGACAGGGTATTCGAAGGCTACACCTTC. Protein product: CAISRDRVFEGYTF.

This clone was counted once. The chain couples TRBV29-1 to TRBJ2-1, with 9 bases that match TRBD2. CDR1 is SQVTM and CDR2 is ANQGSEA in the germline V gene. CDR3 size: 13 residues. The CDR3 DNA follows: TGCAGTGAGCGGGGGGACTCCTACAATGAGCAGTTCTTC. It specifies CSERGDSYNEQFF.

The J gene is TRBJ2-1, the V gene TRBV10-1, with TRBD2 matching 9 bases. V lost 5 bases and J lost 2; bases outside the gene matches: 7. This CDR3 has 16 residues. Germline V lookup: CDR1 WNHNN, CDR2 SYGVQD (reference sequence). The CDR3 spells CASSNRLAEAYNEQFF. CDR3 DNA sequence: TGCGCCAGCAGTAATAGACTAGCGGAGGCCTACAATGAGCAGTTCTTC.

The CDR3 protein is CASSLVQDPRIQYF. The CDR3 nucleotides are TGTGCCAGCAGCTTAGTACAGGACCCCCGGATTCAGTACTTC. This chain uses TRBV11-2 with TRBJ2-4, with D possibly being TRBD1 (5 bases). The V end was cut by 1 base, the J end by 10 bases, with 14 bases between. In germline, CDR1 is SGHAT, CDR2 FQNNGV. This CDR3 has 14 amino acids. Looking up the rest from reference TRBV11-2 and TRBJ2-4 gives the full variable domain: EAGVAQSPRYKIIEKRQSVAFWCNPISGHATLYWYQQILGQGPKLLIQFQNNGVVDDSQLPKDRFSAERLKGVDSTLKIQPAKLEDSAVYLCASSLVQDPRIQYFGAGTRLSVL.